This TCR beta chain was identified during a study of memory CD8 T cells in hepatitis C reinfection. Study-level background: HCV reinfection meant a positive HCV RNA test after two negative tests at least 60 days apart.

This CDR3 comprises 14 residues. V lost 0 bases, J lost 6 bases, and 11 bases lay in between. CDR1 and CDR2 (germline): SGHTA, FQGNSA. The table came from immunoSEQ multiplex PCR; TCRdb's copy has only in-frame clones and leaves some out. The repertoire holds 35,000 to 55,000 clones, with approximately 87% as singletons. Time point here: peak reinfection, 3 to 8 weeks after reinfection detection. TCR sequencing was done directly ex vivo on sorted cells, without expansion in vitro. Control naive CD8 T cells came from two donors at all three reinfection time points. The V and J genes are TRBV7-2 and TRBJ1-1, with D possibly being TRBD1 (5 bases). This sequence was found in a man between 18 and 35 years old with hepatitis C virus infection. Sample: naive CD8+ T cells sorted from blood. This CDR3 is CASSLAVGGPEAFF. The CDR3 DNA follows: TGTGCCAGCAGCTTAGCGGTCGGGGGACCTGAAGCTTTCTTT.